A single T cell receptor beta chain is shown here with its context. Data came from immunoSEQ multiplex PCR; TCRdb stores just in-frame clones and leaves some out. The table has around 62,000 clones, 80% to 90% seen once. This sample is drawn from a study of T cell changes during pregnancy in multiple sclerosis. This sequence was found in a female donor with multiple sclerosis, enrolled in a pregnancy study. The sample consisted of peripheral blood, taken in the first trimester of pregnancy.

The CDR3 loop reads CASSPSGGAETQYF. Here the CDR3 DNA reads TGTGCCAGCAGCCCTAGCGGGGGGGCGGAGACCCAGTACTTC. J is TRBJ2-5 and V is TRBV9, with TRBD2 matching over 12 bases. The J segment lost 5 bases and the V segment lost 4 bases, leaving 3 bases of the junction unmatched. The germline V gene has CDR1 SGDLS and CDR2 YYNGEE. This CDR3 comprises 14 residues.